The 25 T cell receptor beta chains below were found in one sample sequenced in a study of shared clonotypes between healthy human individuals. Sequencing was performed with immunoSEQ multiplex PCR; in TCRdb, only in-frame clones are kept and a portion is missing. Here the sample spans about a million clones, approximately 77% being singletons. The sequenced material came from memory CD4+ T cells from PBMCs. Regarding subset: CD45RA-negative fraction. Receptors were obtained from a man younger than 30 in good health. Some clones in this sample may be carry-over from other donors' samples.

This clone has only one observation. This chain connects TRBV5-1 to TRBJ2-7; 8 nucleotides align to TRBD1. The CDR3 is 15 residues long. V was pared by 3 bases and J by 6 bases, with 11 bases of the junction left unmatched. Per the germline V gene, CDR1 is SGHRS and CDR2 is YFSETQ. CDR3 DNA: TGCGCCAGCAGCTCCTTGGCAGGGGGCGAGGGCGAGCAGTACTTC. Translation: CASSSLAGGEGEQYF.

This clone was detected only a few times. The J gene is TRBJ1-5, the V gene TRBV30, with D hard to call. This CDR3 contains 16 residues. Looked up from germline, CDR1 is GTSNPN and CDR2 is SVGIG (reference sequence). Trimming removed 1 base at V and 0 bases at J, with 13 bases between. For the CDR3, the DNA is TGTGCCTGGAGTGGGGGAGGCAGTCATAGCAATCAGCCCCAGCATTTT. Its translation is CAWSGGGSHSNQPQHF.

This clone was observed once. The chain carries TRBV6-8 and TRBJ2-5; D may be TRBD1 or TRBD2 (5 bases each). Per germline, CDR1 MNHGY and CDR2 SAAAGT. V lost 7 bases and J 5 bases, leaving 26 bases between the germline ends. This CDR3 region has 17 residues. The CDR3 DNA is TGTGCCAGCACCCTACCGCCCCGGGACGCCCAAGTGGAGACCCAGTACTTC. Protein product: CASTLPPRDAQVETQYF.

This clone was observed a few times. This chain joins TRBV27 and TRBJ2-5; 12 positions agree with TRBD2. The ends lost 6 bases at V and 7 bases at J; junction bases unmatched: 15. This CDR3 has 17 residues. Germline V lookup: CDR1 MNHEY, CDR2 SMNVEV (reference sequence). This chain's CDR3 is CASSPFPLAGGPRTQYF. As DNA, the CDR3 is TGTGCCAGCAGCCCGTTCCCCCTAGCGGGAGGGCCTCGGACCCAGTACTTC.

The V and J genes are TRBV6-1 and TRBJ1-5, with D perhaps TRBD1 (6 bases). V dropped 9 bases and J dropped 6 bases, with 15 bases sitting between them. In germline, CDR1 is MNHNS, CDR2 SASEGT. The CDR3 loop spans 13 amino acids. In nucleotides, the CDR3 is TGTGCCAGTGGGGTAGGGGGGAGTCAGCCCCAGCATTTT. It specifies CASGVGGSQPQHF.

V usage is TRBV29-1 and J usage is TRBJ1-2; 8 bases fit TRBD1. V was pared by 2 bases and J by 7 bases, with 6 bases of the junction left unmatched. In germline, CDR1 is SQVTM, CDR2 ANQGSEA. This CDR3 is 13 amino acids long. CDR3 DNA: TGCAGCGTTGAAAGGAGCAGGGGGCTTGGCTACACCTTC. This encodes CSVERSRGLGYTF.

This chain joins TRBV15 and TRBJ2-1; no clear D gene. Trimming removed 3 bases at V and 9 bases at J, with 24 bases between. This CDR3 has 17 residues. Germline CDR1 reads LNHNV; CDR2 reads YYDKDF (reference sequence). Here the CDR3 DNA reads TGTGCCACCAGCAGGATGGGTACCGCGGTTCGGCAAGTTGAGCAGTTCTTC. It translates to CATSRMGTAVRQVEQFF.

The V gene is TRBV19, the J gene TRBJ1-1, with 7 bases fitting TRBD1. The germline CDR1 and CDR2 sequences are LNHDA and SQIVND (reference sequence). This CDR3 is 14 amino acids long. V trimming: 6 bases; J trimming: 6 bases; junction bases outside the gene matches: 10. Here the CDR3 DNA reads TGTGCCAGTAGATTTATAGGGGGCGAACCTGAAGCTTTCTTT. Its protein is CASRFIGGEPEAFF.

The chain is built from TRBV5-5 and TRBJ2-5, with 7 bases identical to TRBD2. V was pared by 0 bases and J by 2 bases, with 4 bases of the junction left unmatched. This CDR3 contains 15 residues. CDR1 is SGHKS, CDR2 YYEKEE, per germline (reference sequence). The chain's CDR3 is CASSLASGKQETQYF. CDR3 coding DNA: TGTGCCAGCAGCTTGGCTAGCGGCAAACAAGAGACCCAGTACTTC.

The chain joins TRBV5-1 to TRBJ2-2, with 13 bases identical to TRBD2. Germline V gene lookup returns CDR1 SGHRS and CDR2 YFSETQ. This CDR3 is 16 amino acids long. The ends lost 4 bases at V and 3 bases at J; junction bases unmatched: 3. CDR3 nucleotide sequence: TGCGCCAGCAGCCCGGGACTAGCGGGGCACACCGGGGAGCTGTTTTTT. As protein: CASSPGLAGHTGELFF.

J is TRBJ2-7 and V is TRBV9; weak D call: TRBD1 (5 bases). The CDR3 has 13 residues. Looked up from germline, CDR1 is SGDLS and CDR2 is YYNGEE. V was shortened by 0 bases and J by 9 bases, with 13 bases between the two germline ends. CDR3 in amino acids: CASSVEQASGQYF. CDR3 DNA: TGTGCCAGCAGCGTAGAACAGGCTTCCGGGCAGTACTTC.

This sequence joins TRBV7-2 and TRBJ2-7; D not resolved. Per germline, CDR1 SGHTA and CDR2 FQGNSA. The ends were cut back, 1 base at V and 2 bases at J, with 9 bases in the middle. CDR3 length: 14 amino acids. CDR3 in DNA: TGTGCCAGCAGCTTAGATCCCGGTCCCTACGAGCAGTACTTC. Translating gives CASSLDPGPYEQYF. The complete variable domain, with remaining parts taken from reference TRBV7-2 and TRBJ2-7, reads GAGVSQSPSNKVTEKGKDVELRCDPISGHTALYWYRQSLGQGLEFLIYFQGNSAPDKSGLPSDRFSAERTGGSVSTLTIQRTQQEDSAVYLCASSLDPGPYEQYFGPGTRLTVT.

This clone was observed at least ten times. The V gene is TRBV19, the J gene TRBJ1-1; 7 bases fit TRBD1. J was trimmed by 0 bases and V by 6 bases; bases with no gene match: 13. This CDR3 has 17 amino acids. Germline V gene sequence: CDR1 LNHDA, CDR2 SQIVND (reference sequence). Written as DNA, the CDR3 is TGTGCCAGTAGACCCGGAGGGACAGCAAACTTGAACACTGAAGCTTTCTTT. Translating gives CASRPGGTANLNTEAFF.

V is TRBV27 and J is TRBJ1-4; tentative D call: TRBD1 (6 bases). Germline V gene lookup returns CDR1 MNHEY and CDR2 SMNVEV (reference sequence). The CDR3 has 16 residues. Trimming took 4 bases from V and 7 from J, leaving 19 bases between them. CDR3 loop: CASSSPNREGPEKLFF. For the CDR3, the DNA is TGTGCCAGCAGTTCACCGAACAGGGAAGGCCCTGAAAAACTGTTTTTT.

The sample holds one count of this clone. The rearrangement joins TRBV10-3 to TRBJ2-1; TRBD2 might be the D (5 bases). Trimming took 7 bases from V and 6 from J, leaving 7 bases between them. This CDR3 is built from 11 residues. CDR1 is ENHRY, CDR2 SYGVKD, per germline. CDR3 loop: CAIKGSNEQFF. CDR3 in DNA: TGTGCCATCAAAGGGAGCAATGAGCAGTTCTTC.

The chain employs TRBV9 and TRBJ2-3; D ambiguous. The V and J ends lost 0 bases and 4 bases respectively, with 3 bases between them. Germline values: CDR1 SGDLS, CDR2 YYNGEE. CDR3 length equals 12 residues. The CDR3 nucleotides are TGTGCCAGCAGCGTAGGGGCAGATACGCAGTATTTT. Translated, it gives CASSVGADTQYF.

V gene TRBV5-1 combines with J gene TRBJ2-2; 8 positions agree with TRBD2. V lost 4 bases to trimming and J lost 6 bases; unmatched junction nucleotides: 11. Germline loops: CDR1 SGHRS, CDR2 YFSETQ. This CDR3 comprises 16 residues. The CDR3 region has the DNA TGCGCCAGCAGCCCACTAGCGGCACGAAGCCCCGGGGAGCTGTTTTTT. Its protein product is CASSPLAARSPGELFF.

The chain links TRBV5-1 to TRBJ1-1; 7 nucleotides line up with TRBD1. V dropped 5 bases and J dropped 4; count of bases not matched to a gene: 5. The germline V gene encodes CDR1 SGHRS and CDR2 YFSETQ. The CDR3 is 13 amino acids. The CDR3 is CASRPTGFTEAFF. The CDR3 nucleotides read TGCGCCAGCAGACCGACAGGGTTCACTGAAGCTTTCTTT.

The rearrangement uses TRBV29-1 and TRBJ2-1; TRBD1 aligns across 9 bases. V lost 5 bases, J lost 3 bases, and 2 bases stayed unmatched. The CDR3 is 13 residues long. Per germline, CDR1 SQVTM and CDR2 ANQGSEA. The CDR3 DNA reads TGCAGCGTTTGGGGACAGGGCTACAATGAGCAGTTCTTC. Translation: CSVWGQGYNEQFF.

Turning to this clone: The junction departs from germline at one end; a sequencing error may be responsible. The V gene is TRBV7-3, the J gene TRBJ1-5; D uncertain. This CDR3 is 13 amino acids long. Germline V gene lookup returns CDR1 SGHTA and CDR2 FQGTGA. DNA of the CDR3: TGTGCCAGCAGCATAACGAGGGATCAGCCCCAGCATTTT. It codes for CASSITRDQPQHF.

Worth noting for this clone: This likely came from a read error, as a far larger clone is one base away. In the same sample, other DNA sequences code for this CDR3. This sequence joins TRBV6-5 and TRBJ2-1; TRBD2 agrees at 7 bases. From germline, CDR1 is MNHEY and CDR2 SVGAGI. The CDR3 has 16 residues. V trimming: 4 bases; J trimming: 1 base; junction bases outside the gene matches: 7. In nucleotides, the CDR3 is TGTGCCAGCAGTTCTAGGACTAGTGTGTCCTACAATGAGCAGTTCTTC. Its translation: CASSSRTSVSYNEQFF.

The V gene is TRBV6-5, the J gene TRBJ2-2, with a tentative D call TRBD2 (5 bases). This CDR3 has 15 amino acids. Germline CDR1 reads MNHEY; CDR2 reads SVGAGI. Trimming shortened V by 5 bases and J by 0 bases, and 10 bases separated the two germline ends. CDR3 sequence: CASSLRGSNTGELFF. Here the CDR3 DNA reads TGTGCCAGCAGTCTCCGGGGTTCGAACACCGGGGAGCTGTTTTTT.

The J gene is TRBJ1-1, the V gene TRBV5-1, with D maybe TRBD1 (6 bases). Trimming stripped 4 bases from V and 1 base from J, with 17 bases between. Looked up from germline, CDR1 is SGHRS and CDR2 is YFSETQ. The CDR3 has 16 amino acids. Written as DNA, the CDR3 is TGCGCCAGCAGCACCCTATATCGGGGGGCGAACACTGAAGCTTTCTTT. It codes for CASSTLYRGANTEAFF.

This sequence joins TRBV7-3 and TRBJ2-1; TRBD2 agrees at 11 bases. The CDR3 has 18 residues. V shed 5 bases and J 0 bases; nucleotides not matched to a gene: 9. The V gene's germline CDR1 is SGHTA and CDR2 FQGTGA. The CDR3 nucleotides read TGTGCCAGCAGCCCCTCCGCTAGCGGGAGGACCTCCTACAATGAGCAGTTCTTC. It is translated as CASSPSASGRTSYNEQFF.

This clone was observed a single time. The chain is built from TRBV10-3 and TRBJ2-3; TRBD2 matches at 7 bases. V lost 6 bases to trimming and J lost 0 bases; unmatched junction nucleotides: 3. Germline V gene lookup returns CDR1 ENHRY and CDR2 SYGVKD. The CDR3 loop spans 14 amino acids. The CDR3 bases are TGTGCCATCAGGGATAGCGGGAGCACAGATACGCAGTATTTT. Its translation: CAIRDSGSTDTQYF.